This entry describes one T cell receptor beta chain. Method: immunoSEQ multiplex PCR; TCRdb's copy keeps in-frame clones and lacks some. Seen here are several thousand clones, 70% to 75% observed once, and the top ten hold 45% to 60%. This specimen belongs to a study of PD-1 blockade in classical Hodgkin lymphoma. V was clipped by 8 bases and J by 0 bases, with 14 bases between them. The CDR3 consists of 15 residues. Germline CDR1 and CDR2: LNHNV and YYDKDF (reference sequence). Following autologous stem cell transplantation, relapse occurred in every patient, and exposure to brentuximab vedotin varied.

The sample consisted of peripheral blood mononuclear cells (PBMCs), taken at baseline. The V and J genes are TRBV15 and TRBJ2-1; D perhaps matches TRBD2 (6 bases). The sequence derives from a human donor with classical Hodgkin lymphoma. The CDR3 nucleotides are TGTGCCACCGGAATGGAGGGTAGCTCCTACAATGAGCAGTTCTTC. Its protein is CATGMEGSSYNEQFF.